The clone carrying this TCR beta chain was counted ten times or more. Antigen: not known. In the ophthalmopathy cohort, Clinical Activity Score was at least 3, NOSPECS grade at least 4, and duration under 3 months. Criteria for exclusion of patients were uncontrolled infection, other autoimmune disease, pregnancy or lactation. This CDR3 has 12 amino acids. V was pared by 5 bases and J by 3 bases, with 0 bases of the junction left unmatched. The source of the sample is a study of T cells in Graves' hyperthyroidism and ophthalmopathy. Study results and limitations: Blood also showed most of the thyroid clonotypes that were expanded above 0.001.

Amplified TCR beta CDR3 regions came from RNA transcripts. HTBI primers were the set used in a first-round RT-PCR of the TCR CDR3. TCRdb analysed the multiplex PCR reads with MiXCR anew, one entry per CDR3 protein. The sample yields 300,000 to 400,000 distinct CDR3 sequences, around a sixth seen once. The source material was blood. The chain is built from TRBV12-3 or TRBV12-4 and TRBJ2-5; 7 bases map to TRBD1. This sequence originates from a man between 18 and 35 years old with Graves' ophthalmopathy. The CDR3 region is CASSGQEETQYF. The CDR3 bases are TGTGCCAGCAGTGGACAGGAAGAGACCCAGTACTTC.